One T cell receptor (beta chain) is described in this entry. Its antigen is still unknown. Clones were sequenced by immunoSEQ multiplex PCR, and TCRdb holds only the in-frame ones, with some missing. The sample has roughly 700,000 clones, roughly 90% seen once. The data are from a study of Ad26.COV2.S vaccination and SARS-CoV-2 variants. The overall study: Of the COV1001 trial arms, the Ad26.COV2.S arm included the donor. The authors gave Ad26.COV2.S intramuscularly, either once or twice 56 days apart. Study results and caveats: There was reportedly substantial breadth in spike-specific CD8+ and CD4+ T cell responses after vaccination.

Trimming cost V 6 bases and J 7 bases, with 13 bases left between them. Germline CDR1 reads SNHLY; CDR2 reads FYNNEI. The CDR3 runs to 13 residues. Regarding treatment: about 20 received Ad26.COV2.S at low or high dose, single or two shots; 5 received placebo; per-sample allocation not given. The samples were gathered on day 63 after the first injection of vaccine or placebo. Boston hosted the donor, who was an adult aged 18-55 years. The chain combines TRBV2 with TRBJ1-5, with unresolved D. Here the sequenced sample was peripheral blood, taken in a trial of Ad26.COV2.S vaccine versus placebo. This TCR came from a person between 18 and 60 years old who received the Ad26.COV2.S COVID-19 vaccine or a placebo. CDR3 in DNA: TGTGCCAGCAGGTGGACGGTGGGGCAGCCCCAGCATTTT. This codes for CASRWTVGQPQHF.